The 2 T cell receptor beta chains presented below share a single source sample, sequenced in a study of early T cells in non-severe SARS-CoV-2 infection. A single record per CDR3 protein comes from TCRdb applying MiXCR to the 5' RACE reads. The table shows more than 50,000 distinct CDR3 sequences, with more than 10% occurring only once. Sequenced material: whole blood, taken at baseline. These receptors were obtained from an adult who was a healthcare worker with PCR-confirmed SARS-CoV-2 infection or an uninfected control (not recorded which).

The chain has TRBV19 and TRBJ1-4; tentative D call: TRBD1 (5 bases). V was trimmed by 7 bases and J by 8 bases, leaving 14 bases between them. The CDR3 is 13 amino acids. From germline, CDR1 is LNHDA and CDR2 SQIVND (reference sequence). The CDR3, as DNA: TGTGCCAGTACCCGGACCGAGGGGGAAAAACTGTTTTTT. Protein sequence: CASTRTEGEKLFF.

This clonotype came up a few times. CDR3 protein: CASNDGVGSYEQYF. DNA of the CDR3: TGTGCCAGCAACGACGGGGTGGGCTCCTACGAGCAGTACTTC. The chain has TRBV7-9 and TRBJ2-7, with D possibly matching TRBD2 (5 bases). Trimming took 7 bases from V and 0 from J, leaving 13 bases between them. The CDR3 is 14 residues long. The V gene's germline CDR1 is SEHNR and CDR2 FQNEAQ (reference sequence).